The source of this TCR beta chain is a study of blood T cell repertoires in COVID-19. Overall study context: There were acute and convalescent COVID-19 samples, and they came from the United States, Italy and Spain. The analysed material was cDNA or gDNA that came from T cells, B-cell-depleted T cells, or PBMCs.

Original analysis: Estimated nucleated cell counts came from reference gene primer amplification. Sequencing used immunoSEQ multiplex PCR; TCRdb keeps in-frame clones, though not all of them. From that table come the V and J calls and clone size; the DNA was used to work out D and trimming. The table has 91,000 or so clones, just over 85% seen once. CDR1 is SQVTM, CDR2 ANQGSEA, per germline. Deletions cut 4 bases from V and 1 base from J, with 10 bases between. The CDR3 has 14 amino acids. V gene TRBV29-1 combines with J gene TRBJ2-2; no clear D gene. The source material was peripheral blood. The TCR originated in a woman aged 60-70 years in a cohort sampled during active or convalescent COVID-19. The chain's CDR3 is CSVGRSLNTGELFF. CDR3 sequence (DNA): TGCAGCGTTGGCAGGTCTCTGAACACCGGGGAGCTGTTTTTT.